What follows are 27 T cell receptor beta chains derived from one specimen sequenced in a study of T-cell memory formation after mild COVID-19. TCRdb fed the 5' RACE reads into MiXCR, producing one record per CDR3 protein. Here the sample spans 150,000 to 200,000 distinct CDR3 sequences, approximately 18% being singletons. The sample was PBMCs or a T cell subset sorted from them (not recorded which). All receptors derive from a man aged 18-30 years who had mild COVID-19 (a few samples of this study predate the infection). Cell type and time point are not known.

This clonotype was observed a few times. The rearrangement uses TRBV5-1 and TRBJ2-3, with 8 positions matching TRBD2. Per the germline V gene, CDR1 is SGHRS and CDR2 is YFSETQ. The CDR3 runs 14 residues. With V trimmed by 5 bases and J by 2 bases, 4 bases remained unmatched. The CDR3 protein is CASRAGATTDTQYF. CDR3 DNA sequence: TGCGCCAGCAGAGCGGGGGCGACCACAGATACGCAGTATTTT. Together with reference TRBV5-1 and TRBJ2-3, the CDR3 gives the full variable domain: KAGVTQTPRYLIKTRGQQVTLSCSPISGHRSVSWYQQTPGQGLQFLFEYFSETQRNKGNFPGRFSGRQFSNSRSEMNVSTLELGDSALYLCASRAGATTDTQYFGPGTRLTVL.

The genes are TRBV6-2 or TRBV6-3 and TRBJ2-2, with D possibly TRBD2 on 7 matching bases. The CDR3 length is 16 residues. Germline assignment: CDR1 MNHEY and CDR2 SVGEGT. Between the trimmed V and J ends, which lost 9 bases and 5 bases, there was a span of 22 bases. The CDR3 DNA sequence: TGTGCCAGTCGATCCCGCGGGGGCGACCGTACCGGGGAGCTGTTTTTT. It is translated as CASRSRGGDRTGELFF.

This clonotype was observed a handful of times. V and J are TRBV7-9 and TRBJ1-1; D remains ambiguous. Trimming shortened V by 5 bases and J by 1 base, and 8 bases separated the two germline ends. CDR1 SEHNR and CDR2 FQNEAQ come from the germline V gene (reference sequence). The CDR3 spans 13 residues. This chain's CDR3 is CASSARTNTEAFF. CDR3 DNA: TGTGCCAGCAGCGCCCGCACGAACACTGAAGCTTTCTTT.

CDR3: CAISDFGDQPQHF. CDR3 nucleotides: TGTGCCATCAGTGACTTCGGGGATCAGCCCCAGCATTTT. The chain combines TRBV10-3 with TRBJ1-5, with D hard to call. The CDR3 contains 13 residues. In germline, CDR1 is ENHRY, CDR2 SYGVKD. V was shortened by 3 bases and J by 5 bases, with 8 bases between the two germline ends.

The chain carries TRBV4-1 and TRBJ1-5; D might be TRBD1 (6 bases). From germline, CDR1 is MGHRA and CDR2 YSYEKL. The germline V and J ends were trimmed by 2 bases and 0 bases, with 17 bases remaining between them. CDR3 size: 18 residues. Here the CDR3 DNA reads TGCGCCAGCAGCCAATTTCTTGACAGGATCTATAGCAATCAGCCCCAGCATTTT. Amino acids: CASSQFLDRIYSNQPQHF.

The chain combines TRBV15 with TRBJ2-1; 7 bases fit TRBD2. Germline-derived CDR1 and CDR2 are LNHNV and YYDKDF (reference sequence). With V trimmed by 0 bases and J by 13 bases, 3 bases remained unmatched. The length of the CDR3 is 12 residues. The CDR3 spells CATSRDAGDQFF. In nucleotides, the CDR3 is TGTGCCACCAGCAGAGATGCGGGGGATCAGTTCTTC.

J is TRBJ2-1 and V is TRBV24-1, with D possibly matching TRBD1 (5 bases). The CDR3 sequence is 16 residues long. The V gene's germline CDR1 is KGHDR and CDR2 SFDVKD. V was cut by 2 bases and J by 1 base, with 11 bases left in between. The CDR3 DNA reads TGTGCCACCAGTGATTCGACAGCCACATCCTACAATGAGCAGTTCTTC. It specifies CATSDSTATSYNEQFF.

This CDR3 reads CASAGQGNSPLHF. Here the CDR3 DNA reads TGTGCCAGTGCCGGGCAGGGTAATTCACCCCTCCACTTT. J is TRBJ1-6 and V is TRBV19; D is perhaps TRBD1 (5 bases). In germline, CDR1 is LNHDA, CDR2 SQIVND (reference sequence). The CDR3 covers 13 residues. The V end was cut by 8 bases, the J end by 6 bases, with 11 bases between.

Only one count was recorded for this clonotype. The gene calls are TRBV20-1 and TRBJ1-1; the D is unclear. Trimming removed 5 bases at V and 0 bases at J, with 13 bases between. Germline V CDR1 and CDR2: DFQATT, SNEGSKA (reference sequence). This CDR3 spans 14 amino acids. CDR3 nucleotides: TGCAGTGCTTTCGGCCTCCAATTGAACACTGAAGCTTTCTTT. The encoded protein is CSAFGLQLNTEAFF.

This chain connects TRBV5-5 to TRBJ1-2, with a weak D call TRBD1 (5 bases). The V end was cut by 4 bases, the J end by 2 bases, with 12 bases between. The CDR3 contains 14 residues. Germline lookup yields CDR1 SGHKS and CDR2 YYEKEE (reference sequence). CDR3: CASSHGGRNYGYTF. DNA of the CDR3: TGTGCCAGCAGCCATGGGGGGAGAAACTATGGCTACACCTTC. Supplemented by reference TRBV5-5 and TRBJ1-2, the full variable domain reads DAGVTQSPTHLIKTRGQQVTLRCSPISGHKSVSWYQQVLGQGPQFIFQYYEKEERGRGNFPDRFSARQFPNYSSELNVNALLLGDSALYLCASSHGGRNYGYTFGSGTRLTVV.

The J gene is TRBJ1-4, the V gene TRBV21-1; the table names TRBD1, a call not compared with the DNA. TRBV21-1 is a pseudogene segment. The CDR3 spans 13 residues. The CDR3 loop is CARRQGTNEKLFF. The CDR3 DNA is TGTGCCAGACGACAGGGAACTAATGAAAAACTGTTTTTT.

The sample holds many counts of this clonotype. The chain carries TRBV4-2 and TRBJ2-5, with 7 bases aligning to TRBD1. The V segment lost 5 bases and the J segment 1 base; nucleotides outside the gene matches: 10. The CDR3 has 16 amino acids. CDR1 is LGHNA, CDR2 YNFKEQ, per germline. The CDR3 loop is CASSTVGPGGQETQYF. In DNA, the CDR3 is TGTGCCAGCAGCACCGTTGGGCCAGGGGGCCAAGAGACCCAGTACTTC.

This clonotype was counted at least ten times. The CDR3 loop reads CASSSKTMGQGNQPQHF. Here the CDR3 DNA reads TGCGCCAGCAGCTCGAAAACTATGGGACAGGGGAATCAGCCCCAGCATTTT. The chain combines TRBV5-1 with TRBJ1-5, with 10 bases identical to TRBD1. The CDR3 is 17 residues long. Germline values: CDR1 SGHRS, CDR2 YFSETQ. V trimming: 3 bases; J trimming: 4 bases; junction bases outside the gene matches: 10. Filled out from reference TRBV5-1 and TRBJ1-5, the complete variable domain reads KAGVTQTPRYLIKTRGQQVTLSCSPISGHRSVSWYQQTPGQGLQFLFEYFSETQRNKGNFPGRFSGRQFSNSRSEMNVSTLELGDSALYLCASSSKTMGQGNQPQHFGDGTRLSIL.

The sample holds many counts of this clonotype. CDR3 residues: CASSLSENTEAFF. The CDR3 DNA reads TGTGCCAGCAGCTTATCAGAAAACACTGAAGCTTTCTTT. The chain combines TRBV7-2 with TRBJ1-1, with D hard to call. V lost 2 bases to trimming and J lost 2 bases, with 6 bases between them. The CDR3 is 13 amino acids. Germline assignment: CDR1 SGHTA and CDR2 FQGNSA. The complete variable domain, with remaining parts taken from reference TRBV7-2 and TRBJ1-1, reads GAGVSQSPSNKVTEKGKDVELRCDPISGHTALYWYRQSLGQGLEFLIYFQGNSAPDKSGLPSDRFSAERTGGSVSTLTIQRTQQEDSAVYLCASSLSENTEAFFGQGTRLTVV.

This clonotype was seen more than once but under ten times. J is TRBJ2-5 and V is TRBV29-1; unclear D gene. Germline CDR1 reads SQVTM; CDR2 reads ANQGSEA. V dropped 4 bases and J dropped 5 bases, with 11 bases sitting between them. This CDR3 is 12 amino acids long. CDR3 sequence: CSVVFPSETQYF. CDR3 nucleotide sequence: TGCAGCGTTGTTTTCCCCTCGGAGACCCAGTACTTC.

The chain carries TRBV10-1 and TRBJ1-3, with D unresolved. CDR1 is WNHNN and CDR2 is SYGVQD in the germline V gene (reference sequence). V shed 4 bases and J shed 5 bases, with 15 bases lying between them. This CDR3 has 15 amino acids. The CDR3 nucleotides read TGCGCCAGCAGTGCGTTCGTGGAAGGGAGAAACACCATATATTTT. Translation: CASSAFVEGRNTIYF.

The chain employs TRBV7-9 and TRBJ2-2; TRBD2 is a possible D gene (6 bases). V was pared by 3 bases and J by 2 bases, with 16 bases between. This CDR3 region has 17 residues. CDR1 and CDR2 (germline): SEHNR, FQNEAQ (reference sequence). This chain's CDR3 is CASSLEAWRENTGELFF. CDR3 coding DNA: TGTGCCAGCAGCTTGGAGGCTTGGCGGGAAAACACCGGGGAGCTGTTTTTT.

The chain is built from TRBV6-5 and TRBJ2-5, with 14 nucleotides matching TRBD2. Germline loops: CDR1 MNHEY, CDR2 SVGAGI. V shed 0 bases, J shed 5 bases, and the junction held 2 bases outside the gene matches. The CDR3 length is 16 residues. The CDR3 loop is CASSYSTSGGAETQYF. CDR3 in DNA: TGTGCCAGCAGTTACTCGACTAGCGGGGGGGCCGAGACCCAGTACTTC.

This clonotype has more than one count but fewer than ten. The V call is TRBV4-3, the J call TRBJ1-4, with D maybe TRBD1 (5 bases). Trimming removed 4 bases from V and 5 bases from J, with 14 bases in between. CDR1 and CDR2 from the germline V gene are LGHNA and YSLEER. This CDR3 is 15 amino acids long. The chain's CDR3 is CASSLEGRGNEKLFF. The CDR3 DNA reads TGCGCCAGCAGCCTGGAGGGGAGGGGAAATGAAAAACTGTTTTTT.

The chain is built from TRBV7-9 and TRBJ2-2; the D is unclear. From germline, CDR1 is SEHNR and CDR2 FQNEAQ (reference sequence). CDR3 length: 14 amino acids. The V gene lost 0 bases and the J gene lost 4 bases, with 6 bases spanning the gap. The CDR3 nucleotides read TGTGCCAGCAGCTTAGCCCCCGCCACCGGGGAGCTGTTTTTT. This encodes CASSLAPATGELFF.

The V and J genes are TRBV5-1 and TRBJ2-2; D tentatively fits TRBD1 or TRBD2 (6 bases each). The V gene lost 1 base and the J gene lost 6 bases, with 13 bases spanning the gap. In germline, CDR1 is SGHRS, CDR2 YFSETQ. The CDR3 loop spans 15 amino acids. CDR3 nucleotide sequence: TGCGCCAGCAGCTTGCTACCAGGGGAGGCCGGGGAGCTGTTTTTT. As protein: CASSLLPGEAGELFF.

The CDR3 is CASSGLGVQAFF. In DNA, the CDR3 is TGTGCCAGCAGTGGGTTGGGGGTTCAGGCTTTCTTT. J is TRBJ1-1 and V is TRBV2; possibly TRBD1 for D (5 bases). V lost 4 bases to trimming and J lost 11 bases, with 14 bases between them. Germline values: CDR1 SNHLY, CDR2 FYNNEI. This CDR3 contains 12 residues.

The CDR3 loop reads CASSLDGGDTQYF. The DNA for the CDR3 is TGTGCCAGCAGTCTCGACGGTGGAGATACGCAGTATTTT. The chain recombines TRBV25-1 with TRBJ2-3; no definite D call. There are 13 residues in the CDR3. V was pared by 5 bases and J by 5 bases, with 11 bases between. Germline loops: CDR1 MGHDK, CDR2 SYGVNS.

This clonotype came up many times. The chain employs TRBV25-1 and TRBJ1-2; TRBD1 is a possible D gene (6 bases). Germline loops: CDR1 MGHDK, CDR2 SYGVNS. The V end lost 8 bases, the J end lost 6 bases, and 16 bases lay between the germline ends. The CDR3 spans 13 residues. The CDR3 DNA follows: TGTGCCAGCGAGGGGGGGACGGGGAATGGCTACACCTTC. Encoded protein: CASEGGTGNGYTF.

In its sample, this clonotype was seen many times. The chain's CDR3 is CATTDVGRGYTF. CDR3 DNA sequence: TGTGCCACTACGGACGTCGGTCGTGGCTACACCTTC. This sequence joins TRBV2 and TRBJ1-2; D gene unclear. CDR3 length equals 12 residues. Germline values: CDR1 SNHLY, CDR2 FYNNEI. Trimming shortened V by 10 bases and J by 7 bases, and 16 bases separated the two germline ends.

This clonotype was recorded at least ten times. The rearrangement uses TRBV12-3 or TRBV12-4 and TRBJ2-7; 8 positions agree with TRBD1. The CDR3 extends over 12 amino acids. V gave up 6 bases and J gave up 6 bases; unmatched junction bases: 4. Here the CDR3 DNA reads TGTGCCAGCAGGGCCACAGGGGGCGAGCAGTACTTC. It specifies CASRATGGEQYF.

The V call is TRBV29-1, the J call TRBJ1-5; TRBD1 aligns across 9 bases. Trimming took 6 bases from V and 3 from J; bases not matched to a gene: 6. CDR3 length: 14 amino acids. The germline CDR1 and CDR2 sequences are SQVTM and ANQGSEA. The CDR3 spells CSVGDREVNQPQHF. The CDR3 region has the DNA TGCAGCGTGGGGGACAGGGAGGTCAATCAGCCCCAGCATTTT.